This T cell receptor beta chain was sequenced in a study of monozygotic twins with cystic fibrosis. This CDR3 contains 15 residues. The germline V gene encodes CDR1 KGHSH and CDR2 LQKENI. Deletions cut 3 bases from V and 6 bases from J, with 14 bases between. Here immunoSEQ multiplex PCR was the method, and the copy in TCRdb shows in-frame clones only, minus some. The sample includes about 20,000 clones, about 90% of them seen just once. Findings and caveats of the study: Age, concordance and disease severity did not associate with shared CDR3 numbers. Monozygotic CF twins shared more identical nucleotide clonotypes than unrelated patients.

In the case of this clone: Its antigen is currently unknown.

The rearrangement joins TRBV18 to TRBJ1-4; possibly TRBD1 for D (6 bases). This TCR derives from a girl aged 2-9 years with cystic fibrosis. Sequencing input: blood. This CDR3 reads CASSPQGFPYEKLFF. In nucleotides, the CDR3 is TGTGCCAGCTCACCCCAGGGGTTCCCTTATGAAAAACTGTTTTTT.